The 27 T cell receptor beta chains below all came from one sample that was sequenced in a study of shared clonotypes between healthy human individuals. Profiled with immunoSEQ multiplex PCR; TCRdb holds only in-frame clones, not every one. The sample comprises under 750,000 clones, around 77% of which are singletons, and more than 1.5% rests with the top ten. The sample comprised memory CD4+ T cells sorted from blood. Subset noted: CD45RA-negative fraction. These TCRs come from a woman between 25 and 40 years old in good health.

The chain has TRBV28 and TRBJ1-3; D gene uncertain. The CDR3 is 11 residues long. The germline V gene encodes CDR1 MDHEN and CDR2 SYDVKM. V lost 10 bases, J lost 7 bases, and 11 bases lay in between. CDR3 in amino acids: CATRDPNTIYF. The CDR3 DNA reads as TGTGCCACGCGAGACCCGAACACCATATATTTT.

V usage is TRBV5-6 and J usage is TRBJ2-7; TRBD2 agrees at 12 bases. Looked up from germline, CDR1 is SGHDT and CDR2 is YYEEEE. V was pared by 3 bases and J by 4 bases, with 5 bases of the junction left unmatched. The CDR3 spans 15 residues. The CDR3 loop reads CASSSSGRDWYEQYF. CDR3 in DNA: TGTGCCAGCAGCTCTAGCGGGAGGGATTGGTACGAGCAGTACTTC.

J is TRBJ2-1 and V is TRBV5-4, with D possibly TRBD2 on 6 matching bases. CDR1 SGHNT and CDR2 YYREEE come from the germline V gene (reference sequence). This CDR3 region has 15 residues. V was trimmed by 1 base and J by 3 bases, leaving 11 bases between them. Here the CDR3 DNA reads TGTGCCAGCAGCTTGACGGGAGCTAACTACAATGAGCAGTTCTTC. This gives the protein CASSLTGANYNEQFF.

The chain joins TRBV6-5 to TRBJ2-6; D is uncertain. The V gene's germline CDR1 is MNHEY and CDR2 SVGAGI. V shed 6 bases and J shed 2 bases, with 11 bases lying between them. The CDR3 totals 15 residues. CDR3 sequence: CASRVATAGANVLTF. CDR3 in DNA: TGTGCCAGCAGGGTCGCGACGGCTGGGGCCAACGTCCTGACTTTC.

This chain uses TRBV7-6 with TRBJ2-1; D call uncertain. Between the trimmed V and J ends, which lost 0 bases and 6 bases, there was a span of 15 bases. This CDR3 has 16 amino acids. Germline CDR1 reads SGHVS; CDR2 reads FNYEAQ. DNA for the CDR3: TGTGCCAGCAGCTTAGCTATAGGTTTGGAAGGCAATGAGCAGTTCTTC. Translation: CASSLAIGLEGNEQFF.

The J gene is TRBJ2-7, the V gene TRBV6-1; unclear D gene. The V and J ends lost 6 bases and 2 bases respectively, with 11 bases between them. This CDR3 has 13 residues. Germline CDR1 MNHNS, CDR2 SASEGT. The CDR3 spells CASSASPTYEQYF. For the CDR3, the DNA is TGTGCCAGCAGCGCCTCCCCAACCTACGAGCAGTACTTC.

Only a few counts were recorded for this clone. The chain has TRBV28 and TRBJ1-4; 8 nucleotides align to TRBD1. The ends lost 6 bases at V and 2 bases at J; junction bases unmatched: 5. The CDR3 has 15 amino acids. Germline V lookup: CDR1 MDHEN, CDR2 SYDVKM. The CDR3 DNA reads as TGTGCCAGCAGGGAACAGGGGGGGACTAATGAAAAACTGTTTTTT. Protein: CASREQGGTNEKLFF.

The gene calls are TRBV19 and TRBJ1-1, with no clear D. CDR3 length: 14 amino acids. V gave up 7 bases and J gave up 7 bases, with 19 bases separating them. CDR1 LNHDA and CDR2 SQIVND come from the germline V gene (reference sequence). The CDR3 nucleotides read TGTGCCAGTATGACCCAGGCAAATACTAATGAAGCTTTCTTT. It translates to CASMTQANTNEAFF.

This chain connects TRBV7-6 to TRBJ2-3; D not certain. Germline V gene data show CDR1 as SGHVS and CDR2 as FNYEAQ. V lost 8 bases and J lost 6, with 12 bases in between. CDR3 length: 12 amino acids. DNA for the CDR3: TGTGCCAGCGCTACCGGGTTGGATACGCAGTATTTT. Translated: CASATGLDTQYF.

The chain recombines TRBV6-1 with TRBJ1-2, with D perhaps TRBD1 (5 bases). The CDR3 loop spans 13 amino acids. The germline CDR1 and CDR2 sequences are MNHNS and SASEGT. V was pared by 6 bases and J by 8 bases, with 16 bases between. The CDR3: CASSVDRAEGYTF. The CDR3 DNA reads TGTGCCAGCAGCGTCGACAGAGCGGAGGGCTACACCTTC.

CDR3 nucleotides: TGTGCCAGCAGTTTACTTACGGCCGAAGCTTTCTTT. It specifies CASSLLTAEAFF. V and J are TRBV6-1 and TRBJ1-1; D is unresolved. The CDR3 has 12 residues. V was clipped by 5 bases and J by 8 bases, with 12 bases between them. The germline CDR1 and CDR2 sequences are MNHNS and SASEGT.

This clone was observed many times. The chain's CDR3 is CASSYDADTQYF. The CDR3 nucleotides are TGTGCCAGCAGCTACGATGCAGATACGCAGTATTTT. The chain carries TRBV5-6 and TRBJ2-3; D is undetermined. With 3 bases removed from V and 4 bases from J, the gap between germline ends came to 6 bases. Germline lookup yields CDR1 SGHDT and CDR2 YYEEEE. The CDR3 totals 12 residues.

In this sample, this clone turned up a few times. V usage is TRBV6-5 and J usage is TRBJ1-1, with D uncertain. The length of the CDR3 is 13 residues. Germline V lookup: CDR1 MNHEY, CDR2 SVGAGI. Trimming cost V 7 bases and J 3 bases, with 12 bases left between them. CDR3 sequence (DNA): TGTGCCAGCAATCGAGGGCAAGACACTGAAGCTTTCTTT. It specifies CASNRGQDTEAFF.

This chain uses TRBV5-8 with TRBJ1-5; no clear D gene. The CDR3 spans 17 residues. Germline CDR1 is SGHTS and CDR2 is YDEGEE. V lost 0 bases and J 0 bases, leaving 13 bases between the germline ends. This CDR3 is CASSLVPGMYSNQPQHF. The DNA of the CDR3 is TGTGCCAGCAGCTTGGTCCCGGGAATGTATAGCAATCAGCCCCAGCATTTT. The full variable domain, completed using reference TRBV5-8 and TRBJ1-5, is EAGVTQSPTHLIKTRGQQATLRCSPISGHTSVYWYQQALGLGLQFLLWYDEGEERNRGNFPPRFSGRQFPNYSSELNVNALELEDSALYLCASSLVPGMYSNQPQHFGDGTRLSIL.

In this sample, this clone turned up once. The chain combines TRBV4-2 with TRBJ1-5, with 8 bases identical to TRBD1. The CDR3 is 13 residues long. V lost 4 bases and J lost 5; bases outside the gene matches: 1. Germline lookup yields CDR1 LGHNA and CDR2 YNFKEQ. As DNA, the CDR3 is TGTGCCAGCAGCCGGACAGGGCATCAGCCCCAGCATTTT. Translating it yields CASSRTGHQPQHF.

This chain connects TRBV27 to TRBJ2-7; no clear D gene. Germline loops: CDR1 MNHEY, CDR2 SMNVEV (reference sequence). V lost 0 bases and J lost 0, with 9 bases in between. CDR3 length: 15 residues. CDR3 sequence (DNA): TGTGCCAGCAGTTTATCTGGTTTCCTCTCCTACGAGCAGTACTTC. Amino acid sequence: CASSLSGFLSYEQYF.

The sample holds a few counts of this clone. The chain uses TRBV6-1 and TRBJ2-7; 9 nucleotides align to TRBD1. The CDR3 spans 14 residues. Germline lookup yields CDR1 MNHNS and CDR2 SASEGT. J gave up 7 bases and V 8 bases, and 12 bases lay outside the gene matches. The CDR3 spells CASSRQGGNGEQYF. The CDR3, as DNA: TGTGCCAGCTCGAGACAGGGGGGTAACGGTGAGCAGTACTTC.

This clone showed up just a few times. J is TRBJ1-3 and V is TRBV7-2, with TRBD1 as a possible D gene (6 bases). V was pared by 5 bases and J by 3 bases, with 14 bases between. This CDR3 is built from 15 residues. Germline lookup yields CDR1 SGHTA and CDR2 FQGNSA. The DNA of the CDR3 is TGTGCCAGCAGCCCCGGGGGGGCGAGTGGAAACACCATATATTTT. The encoded protein is CASSPGGASGNTIYF.

The chain recombines TRBV29-1 with TRBJ1-1; D not resolved. The CDR3 spans 8 residues. From germline, CDR1 is SQVTM and CDR2 ANQGSEA. The V and J ends lost 4 bases and 10 bases respectively, with 4 bases between them. The CDR3 loop is CSVGGAFF. DNA for the CDR3: TGCAGCGTTGGGGGAGCTTTCTTT.

CDR3 in amino acids: CASRQLSEQFF. In DNA, the CDR3 is TGTGCCAGCAGACAACTCAGTGAGCAGTTCTTC. V usage is TRBV28 and J usage is TRBJ2-1; D gene uncertain. The CDR3 covers 11 residues. CDR1 and CDR2 (germline): MDHEN, SYDVKM. V lost 6 bases to trimming and J lost 9 bases, with 9 bases between them.

V and J are TRBV18 and TRBJ2-3; D unresolved. Trimming shortened V by 3 bases and J by 4 bases, and 14 bases separated the two germline ends. The CDR3 length is 15 residues. CDR1 is KGHSH, CDR2 LQKENI, per germline. In nucleotides, the CDR3 is TGTGCCAGCTCACCGGCTTCCCTGGGGTCAGATACGCAGTATTTT. Its protein is CASSPASLGSDTQYF.

This clone has only one observation. This sequence joins TRBV11-2 and TRBJ2-3; no firm D call. CDR1 and CDR2 from the germline V gene are SGHAT and FQNNGV. CDR3 length: 17 residues. The germline V and J ends were trimmed by 2 bases and 0 bases, with 15 bases remaining between them. The CDR3 bases are TGTGCCAGCAGCTTATGGGCGAAACACCCTAGCACAGATACGCAGTATTTT. This translates into CASSLWAKHPSTDTQYF.

The rearrangement joins TRBV19 to TRBJ1-2; maybe TRBD1 (5 bases). The CDR3 totals 13 residues. V gave up 7 bases and J gave up 8 bases, with 17 bases separating them. CDR1 and CDR2 (germline): LNHDA, SQIVND (reference sequence). The CDR3 DNA sequence: TGTGCCAGTACCGTCGGGGGTGTGGGCGGCTACACCTTC. This encodes CASTVGGVGGYTF.

This clone has more than one count but fewer than ten. The V gene is TRBV9, the J gene TRBJ2-2; 7 bases align to TRBD2. This CDR3 has 19 residues. V lost 0 bases and J lost 2; bases outside the gene matches: 13. Per the germline V gene, CDR1 is SGDLS and CDR2 is YYNGEE. The CDR3 DNA is TGTGCCAGCAGCGTAGGTGGAAGGGAGGGTACCGTAAACACCGGGGAGCTGTTTTTT. It translates to CASSVGGREGTVNTGELFF.

Note on this clone: The same CDR3 also results from other DNA sequences found in this sample. V is TRBV19 and J is TRBJ2-7, with TRBD2 matching over 8 bases. The CDR3 spans 14 residues. V gave up 5 bases and J gave up 2 bases; unmatched junction bases: 5. CDR1 is LNHDA and CDR2 is SQIVND in the germline V gene (reference sequence). The CDR3 region has the DNA TGTGCCAGTAGTCCCCGGGGGGGGGCCTACGAGCAGTACTTC. The encoded protein is CASSPRGGAYEQYF.

This clone turned up a few times. This sample includes further DNA sequences coding for the same CDR3. The chain combines TRBV14 with TRBJ1-1; possibly TRBD1 for D (5 bases). Germline CDR1 SGHDN, CDR2 FVKESK. V gave up 3 bases and J gave up 1 base, with 6 bases separating them. This CDR3 comprises 13 residues. The CDR3 DNA follows: TGTGCCAGCAGCCAGGACACGAACACTGAAGCTTTCTTT. This codes for CASSQDTNTEAFF.

The rearrangement joins TRBV2 to TRBJ2-3; no firm D call. V was trimmed by 4 bases and J by 0 bases, leaving 14 bases between them. Per germline, CDR1 SNHLY and CDR2 FYNNEI. This CDR3 comprises 16 residues. The DNA of the CDR3 is TGTGCCAGCAGTGTATTGGTGGCGGCTAGCACAGATACGCAGTATTTT. Encoded protein: CASSVLVAASTDTQYF.